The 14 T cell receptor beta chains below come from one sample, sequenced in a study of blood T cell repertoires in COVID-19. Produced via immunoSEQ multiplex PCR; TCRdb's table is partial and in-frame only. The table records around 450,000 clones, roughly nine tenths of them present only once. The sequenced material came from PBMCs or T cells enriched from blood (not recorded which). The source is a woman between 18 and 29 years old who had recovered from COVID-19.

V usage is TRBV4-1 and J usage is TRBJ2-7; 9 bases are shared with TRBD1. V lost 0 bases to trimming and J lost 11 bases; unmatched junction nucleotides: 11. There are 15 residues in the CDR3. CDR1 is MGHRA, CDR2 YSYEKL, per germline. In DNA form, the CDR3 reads TGCGCCAGCAGCCAAGAATGGACAGGGGCTGCTTATAAGTACTTC. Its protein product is CASSQEWTGAAYKYF.

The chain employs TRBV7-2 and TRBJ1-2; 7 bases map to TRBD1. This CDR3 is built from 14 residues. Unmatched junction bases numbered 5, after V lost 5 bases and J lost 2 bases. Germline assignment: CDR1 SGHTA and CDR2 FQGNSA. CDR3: CASSPSTGNYGYTF. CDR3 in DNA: TGTGCCAGCAGCCCTTCGACAGGGAACTATGGCTACACCTTC.

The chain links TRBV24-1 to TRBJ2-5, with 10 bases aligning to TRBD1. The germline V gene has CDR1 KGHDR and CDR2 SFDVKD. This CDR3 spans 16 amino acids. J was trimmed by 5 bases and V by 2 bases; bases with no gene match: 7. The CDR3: CATSDSPTGGRETQYF. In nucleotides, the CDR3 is TGTGCCACCAGTGATTCACCGACAGGGGGCCGGGAGACCCAGTACTTC.

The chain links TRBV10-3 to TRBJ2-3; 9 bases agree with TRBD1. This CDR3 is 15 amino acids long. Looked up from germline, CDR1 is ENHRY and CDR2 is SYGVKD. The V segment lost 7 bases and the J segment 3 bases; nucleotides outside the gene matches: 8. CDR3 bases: TGTGCCATCACCCCGGGACAGGGCAGGACAGATACGCAGTATTTT. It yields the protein CAITPGQGRTDTQYF.

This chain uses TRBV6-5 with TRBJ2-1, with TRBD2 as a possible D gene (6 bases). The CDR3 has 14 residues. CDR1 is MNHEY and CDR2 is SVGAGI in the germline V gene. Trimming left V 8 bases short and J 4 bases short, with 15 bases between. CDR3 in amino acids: CASAWPSGYNEQFF. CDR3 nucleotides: TGTGCCAGCGCTTGGCCCAGCGGGTACAATGAGCAGTTCTTC.

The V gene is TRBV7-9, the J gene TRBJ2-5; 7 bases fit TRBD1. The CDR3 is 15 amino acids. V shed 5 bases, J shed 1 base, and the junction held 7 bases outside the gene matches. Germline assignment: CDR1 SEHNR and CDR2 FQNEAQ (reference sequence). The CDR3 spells CASSPRRDSQETQYF. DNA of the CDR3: TGTGCCAGCAGCCCCCGTCGGGACAGCCAAGAGACCCAGTACTTC.

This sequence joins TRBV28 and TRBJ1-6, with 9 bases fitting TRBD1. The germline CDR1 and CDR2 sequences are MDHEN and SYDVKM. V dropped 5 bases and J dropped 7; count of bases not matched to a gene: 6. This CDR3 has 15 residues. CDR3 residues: CASSPRDRANSPLHF. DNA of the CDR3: TGTGCCAGCAGTCCCCGGGACAGGGCCAATTCACCCCTCCACTTT.

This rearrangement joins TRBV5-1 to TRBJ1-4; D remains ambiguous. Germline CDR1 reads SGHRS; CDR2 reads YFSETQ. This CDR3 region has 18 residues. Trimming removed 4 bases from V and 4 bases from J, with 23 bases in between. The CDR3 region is CASSPAGESLFVNEKLFF. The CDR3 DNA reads TGCGCCAGCAGCCCCGCGGGCGAGTCCCTATTTGTTAATGAAAAACTGTTTTTT.

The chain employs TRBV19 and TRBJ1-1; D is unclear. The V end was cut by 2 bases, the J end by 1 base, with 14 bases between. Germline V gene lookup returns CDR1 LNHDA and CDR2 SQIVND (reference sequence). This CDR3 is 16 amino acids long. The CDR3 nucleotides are TGTGCCAGTAGTATAATAGGGTTGCGGGGGAACACTGAAGCTTTCTTT. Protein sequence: CASSIIGLRGNTEAFF.

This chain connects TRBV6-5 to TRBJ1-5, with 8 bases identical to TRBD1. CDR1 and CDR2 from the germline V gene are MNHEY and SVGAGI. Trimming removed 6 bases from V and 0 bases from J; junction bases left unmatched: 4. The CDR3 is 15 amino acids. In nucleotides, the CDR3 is TGTGCCAGCAGCCGGACAGGGCATAGCAATCAGCCCCAGCATTTT. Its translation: CASSRTGHSNQPQHF.

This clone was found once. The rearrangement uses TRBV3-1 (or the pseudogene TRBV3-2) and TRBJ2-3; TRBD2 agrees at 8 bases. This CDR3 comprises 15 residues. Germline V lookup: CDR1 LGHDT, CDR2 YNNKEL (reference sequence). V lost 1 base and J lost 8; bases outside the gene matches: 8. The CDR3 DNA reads TGTGCCAGCAGCCAAGCTAGCGGGTCGTCGAGTACGCAGTATTTT. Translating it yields CASSQASGSSSTQYF.

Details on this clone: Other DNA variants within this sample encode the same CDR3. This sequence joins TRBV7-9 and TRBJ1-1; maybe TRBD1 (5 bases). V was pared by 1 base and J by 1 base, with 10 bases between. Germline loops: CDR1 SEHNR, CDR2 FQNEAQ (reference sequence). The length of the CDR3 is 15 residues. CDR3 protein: CASSLGQGANTEAFF. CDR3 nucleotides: TGTGCCAGCAGCTTAGGCCAGGGTGCGAACACTGAAGCTTTCTTT. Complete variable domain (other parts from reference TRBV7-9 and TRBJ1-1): DTGVSQNPRHKITKRGQNVTFRCDPISEHNRLYWYRQTLGQGPEFLTYFQNEAQLEKSRLLSDRFSAERPKGSFSTLEIQRTEQGDSAMYLCASSLGQGANTEAFFGQGTRLTVV.

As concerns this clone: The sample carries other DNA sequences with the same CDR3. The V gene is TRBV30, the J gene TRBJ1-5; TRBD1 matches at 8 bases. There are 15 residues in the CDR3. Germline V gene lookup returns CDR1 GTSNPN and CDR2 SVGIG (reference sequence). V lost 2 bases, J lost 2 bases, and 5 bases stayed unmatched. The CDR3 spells CAWSPGQGGNQPQHF. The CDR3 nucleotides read TGTGCCTGGAGTCCCGGACAGGGCGGCAATCAGCCCCAGCATTTT.

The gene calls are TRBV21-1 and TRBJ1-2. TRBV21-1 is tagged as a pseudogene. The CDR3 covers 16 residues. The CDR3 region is CASSNPNGTLSSGYTF. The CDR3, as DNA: TGTGCCAGCAGCAACCCCAACGGGACTCTTTCTTCTGGCTACACCTTC.